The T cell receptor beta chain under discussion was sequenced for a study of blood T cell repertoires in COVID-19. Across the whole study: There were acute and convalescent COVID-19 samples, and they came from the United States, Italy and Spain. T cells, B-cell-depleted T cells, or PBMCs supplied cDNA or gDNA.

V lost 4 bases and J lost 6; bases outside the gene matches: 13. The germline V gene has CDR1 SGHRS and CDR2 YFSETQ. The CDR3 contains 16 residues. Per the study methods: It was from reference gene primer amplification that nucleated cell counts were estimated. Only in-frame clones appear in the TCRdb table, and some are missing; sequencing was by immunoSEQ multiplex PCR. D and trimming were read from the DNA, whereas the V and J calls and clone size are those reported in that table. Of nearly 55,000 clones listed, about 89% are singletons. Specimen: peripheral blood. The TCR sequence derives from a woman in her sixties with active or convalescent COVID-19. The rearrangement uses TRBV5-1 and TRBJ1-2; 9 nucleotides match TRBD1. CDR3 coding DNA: TGCGCCAGCAGCCTTCGAGACTCCGGGACAGGGAATGGCTACACCTTC. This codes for CASSLRDSGTGNGYTF.